Here is one T cell receptor (beta chain) with its context. Antigen: not known. Central memory, naive, regulatory and stem cell-like memory CD4+ cells were sorted by CD45RO/CCR7/CD25/CD127/CD95/CD27. These data come from a study of beta chain features in type 1 diabetes. General study points: When Type 1 diabetes patients were examined, their TCRB CDR3s proved moderately but significantly shorter in all four CD4+ subsets.

Every bit of the isolated RNA underwent reverse transcription, so sequencing read expressed TCRB transcripts. Produced via immunoSEQ multiplex PCR; TCRdb's table is partial and in-frame only. This table has 250,000 to 300,000 clones, roughly 24% appearing once. Between the trimmed V and J ends, which lost 4 bases and 5 bases, there was a span of 15 bases. The V gene's germline CDR1 is SGHRS and CDR2 YFSETQ. The CDR3 totals 14 residues. The chain is built from TRBV5-1 and TRBJ1-1; D ambiguous. This clonotype was sampled from a woman in her twenties or thirties with type 1 diabetes. Sequenced material: naive CD4+ T cells from blood. The CDR3: CASSVTGTRTEAFF. The CDR3 DNA is TGCGCCAGCAGCGTAACGGGTACACGAACTGAAGCTTTCTTT.